This record covers a single TCR beta chain. Its target is not known. The sample originates from a study of T cell responses to AZD1222 COVID-19 vaccine. The study, taken as a whole, reports: Baseline seropositives among AZD1222 recipients totaled only 5 to 7. Spike was spanned by vaccine-associated CD4 TCRs, with dominance at 160-218 and 743-854.

Clones were read by immunoSEQ multiplex PCR, and TCRdb kept only the in-frame ones, dropping some. The table shows under 95,000 clones, with roughly 87% occurring only once. This CDR3 contains 12 residues. Germline loops: CDR1 SGHRS, CDR2 YFSETQ. V lost 3 bases, J lost 8 bases, and 8 bases lay in between. The J gene is TRBJ1-4, the V gene TRBV5-1; possible D gene TRBD1, 6 bases. Sequenced material: peripheral blood, taken on day 0 of AZD1222 vaccination. The source is an adult in good health. The CDR3 spells CASSSGTEKLFF. As DNA, the CDR3 is TGCGCCAGCAGCTCGGGGACAGAAAAACTGTTTTTT.